The table lists the clone carrying this T cell receptor (beta chain) with a few counts. One entry per CDR3 protein, called by TCRdb with MiXCR from the 5' RACE reads. Altogether under 900,000 distinct CDR3 sequences are present, roughly 12% being singletons, with the ten largest covering about 1.6%. These data are taken from a study of identical twins. Only healthy Caucasians were included as donors. The same sample was also used in a study of yellow fever vaccine responses in identical twins.

Sequences were obtained from PBMCs. This sequence originates from a woman aged 18-30 years in good health.

CDR3 nucleotides: TGCAGCTGGACAGGGGGCACGAACACTGAAGCTTTCTTT. Translation: CSWTGGTNTEAFF. The rearrangement uses TRBV20-1 and TRBJ1-1; 11 nucleotides agree with TRBD1. This CDR3 is built from 13 residues. Germline CDR1 DFQATT, CDR2 SNEGSKA (reference sequence).